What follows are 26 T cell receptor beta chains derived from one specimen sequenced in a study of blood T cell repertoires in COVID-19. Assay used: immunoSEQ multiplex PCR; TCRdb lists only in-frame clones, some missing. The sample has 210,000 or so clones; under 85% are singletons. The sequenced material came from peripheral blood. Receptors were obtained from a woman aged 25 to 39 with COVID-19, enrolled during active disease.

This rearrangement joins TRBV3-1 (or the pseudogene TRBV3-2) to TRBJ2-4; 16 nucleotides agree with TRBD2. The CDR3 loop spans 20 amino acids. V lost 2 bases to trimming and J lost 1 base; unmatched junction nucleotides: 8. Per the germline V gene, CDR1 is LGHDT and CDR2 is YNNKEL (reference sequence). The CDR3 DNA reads TGTGCCAGCAGCCAACTGGGACTAGCGGGAGGGCCGAGGGCCAAAAACATTCAGTACTTC. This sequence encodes CASSQLGLAGGPRAKNIQYF.

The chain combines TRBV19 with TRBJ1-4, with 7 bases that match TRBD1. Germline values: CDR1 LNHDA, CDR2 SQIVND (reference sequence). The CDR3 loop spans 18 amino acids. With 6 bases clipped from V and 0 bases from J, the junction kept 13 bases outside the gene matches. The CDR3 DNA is TGTGCCAGTAGACCCGGACAGGCGTATTCTGCAACTAATGAAAAACTGTTTTTT. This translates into CASRPGQAYSATNEKLFF.

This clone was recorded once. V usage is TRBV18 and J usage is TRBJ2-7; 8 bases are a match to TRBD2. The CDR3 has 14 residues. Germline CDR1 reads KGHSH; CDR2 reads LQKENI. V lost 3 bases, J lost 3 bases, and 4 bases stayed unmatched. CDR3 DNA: TGTGCCAGCTCACCGACCACTAGCGGCTACGAGCAGTACTTC. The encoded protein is CASSPTTSGYEQYF.

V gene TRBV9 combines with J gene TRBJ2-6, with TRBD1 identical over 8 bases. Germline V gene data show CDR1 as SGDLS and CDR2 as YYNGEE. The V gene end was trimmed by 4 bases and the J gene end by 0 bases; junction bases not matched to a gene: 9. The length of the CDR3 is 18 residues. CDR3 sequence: CASSHPDRGFSGANVLTF. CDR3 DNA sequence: TGTGCCAGCAGCCATCCCGACAGGGGTTTCTCTGGGGCCAACGTCCTGACTTTC.

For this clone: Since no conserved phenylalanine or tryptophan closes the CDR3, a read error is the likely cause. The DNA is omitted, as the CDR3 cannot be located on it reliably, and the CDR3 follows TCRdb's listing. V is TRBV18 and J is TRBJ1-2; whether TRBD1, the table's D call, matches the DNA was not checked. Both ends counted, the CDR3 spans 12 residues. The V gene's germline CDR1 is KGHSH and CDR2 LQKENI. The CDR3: CASSPSATEQEV.

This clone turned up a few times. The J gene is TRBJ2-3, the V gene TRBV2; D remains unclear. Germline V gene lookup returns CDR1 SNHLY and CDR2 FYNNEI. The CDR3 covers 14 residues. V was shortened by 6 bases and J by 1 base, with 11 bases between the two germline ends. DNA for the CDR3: TGTGCCAGCAGCATGCTCCAGGGCACAGATACGCAGTATTTT. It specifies CASSMLQGTDTQYF.

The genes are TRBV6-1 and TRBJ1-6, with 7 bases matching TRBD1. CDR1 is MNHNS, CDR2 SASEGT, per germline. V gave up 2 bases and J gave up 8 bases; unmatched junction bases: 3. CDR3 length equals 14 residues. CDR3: CASSERTGYSPLHF. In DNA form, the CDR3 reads TGTGCCAGCAGTGAACGGACAGGATATTCACCCCTCCACTTT.

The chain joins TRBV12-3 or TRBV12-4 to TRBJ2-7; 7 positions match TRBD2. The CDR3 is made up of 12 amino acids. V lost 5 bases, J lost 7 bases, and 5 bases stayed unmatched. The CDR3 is CASSPTSVEQYF. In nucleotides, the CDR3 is TGTGCCAGCAGTCCCACTAGCGTGGAGCAGTACTTC.

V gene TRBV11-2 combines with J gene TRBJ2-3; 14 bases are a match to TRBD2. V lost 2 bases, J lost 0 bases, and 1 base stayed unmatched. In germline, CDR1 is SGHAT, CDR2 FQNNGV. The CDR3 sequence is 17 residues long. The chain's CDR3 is CASSLRTSGRSTDTQYF. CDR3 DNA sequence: TGTGCCAGCAGCTTACGGACTAGCGGGAGGAGCACAGATACGCAGTATTTT.

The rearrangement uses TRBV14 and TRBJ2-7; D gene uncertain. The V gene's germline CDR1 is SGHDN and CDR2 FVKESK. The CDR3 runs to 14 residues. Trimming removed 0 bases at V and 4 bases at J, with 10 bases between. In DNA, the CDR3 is TGTGCCAGCAGCCAAGATTTGGGCAGATACGAGCAGTACTTC. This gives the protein CASSQDLGRYEQYF.

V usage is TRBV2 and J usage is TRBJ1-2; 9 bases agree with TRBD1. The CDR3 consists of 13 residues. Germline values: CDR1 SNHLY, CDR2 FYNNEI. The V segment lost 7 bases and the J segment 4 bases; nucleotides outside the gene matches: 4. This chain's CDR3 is CASKGQGPYGYTF. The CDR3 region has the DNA TGTGCCAGCAAGGGACAGGGTCCCTATGGCTACACCTTC.

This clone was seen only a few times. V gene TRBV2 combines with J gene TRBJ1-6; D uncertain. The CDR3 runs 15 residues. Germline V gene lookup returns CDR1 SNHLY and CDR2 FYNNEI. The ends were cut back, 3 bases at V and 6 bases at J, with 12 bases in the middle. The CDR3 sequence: CASSDEGIGNSPLHF. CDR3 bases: TGTGCCAGCAGTGATGAGGGAATAGGTAATTCACCCCTCCACTTT.

CDR3 in DNA: TGTGCCGGTAGACCCTTTGGAGAAGAGACCCAGTACTTC. It specifies CAGRPFGEETQYF. The V call is TRBV2, the J call TRBJ2-5; D not resolved. The CDR3 sequence is 13 residues long. The V gene lost 11 bases and the J gene lost 3 bases, with 16 bases spanning the gap. Germline V gene lookup returns CDR1 SNHLY and CDR2 FYNNEI.

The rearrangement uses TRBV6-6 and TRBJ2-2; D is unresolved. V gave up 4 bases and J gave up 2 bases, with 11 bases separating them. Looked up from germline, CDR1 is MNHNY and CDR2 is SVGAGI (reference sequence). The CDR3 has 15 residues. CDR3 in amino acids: CASSWKPLNTGELFF. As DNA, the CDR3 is TGTGCCAGCAGTTGGAAACCACTAAACACCGGGGAGCTGTTTTTT.

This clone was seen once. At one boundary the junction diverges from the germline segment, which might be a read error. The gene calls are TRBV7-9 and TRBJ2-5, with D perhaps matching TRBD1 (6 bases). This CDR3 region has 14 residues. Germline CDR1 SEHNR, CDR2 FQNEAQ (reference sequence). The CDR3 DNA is TGTGCCAGCACCACAATGGACAGCCTCGAGAGCCAGTACTTC. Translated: CASTTMDSLESQYF.

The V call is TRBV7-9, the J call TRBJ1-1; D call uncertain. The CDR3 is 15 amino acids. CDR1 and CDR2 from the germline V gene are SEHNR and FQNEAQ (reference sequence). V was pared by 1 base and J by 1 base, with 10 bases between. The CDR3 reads CASSLGVDWNTEAFF. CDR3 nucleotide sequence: TGTGCCAGCAGCTTAGGGGTGGACTGGAACACTGAAGCTTTCTTT.

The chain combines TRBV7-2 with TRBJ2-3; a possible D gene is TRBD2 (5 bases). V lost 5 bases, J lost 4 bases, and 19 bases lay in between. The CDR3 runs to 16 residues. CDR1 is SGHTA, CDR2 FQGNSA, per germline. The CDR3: CASSPTRDPMSDTQYF. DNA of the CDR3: TGTGCCAGCAGCCCCACTAGAGATCCTATGTCAGATACGCAGTATTTT.

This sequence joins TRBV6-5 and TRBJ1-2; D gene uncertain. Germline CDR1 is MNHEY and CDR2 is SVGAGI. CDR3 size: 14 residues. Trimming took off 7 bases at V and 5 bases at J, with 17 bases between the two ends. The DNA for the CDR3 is TGTGCCAGCACCGGGGTGGAGGGCGGATATGGCTACACCTTC. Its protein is CASTGVEGGYGYTF.

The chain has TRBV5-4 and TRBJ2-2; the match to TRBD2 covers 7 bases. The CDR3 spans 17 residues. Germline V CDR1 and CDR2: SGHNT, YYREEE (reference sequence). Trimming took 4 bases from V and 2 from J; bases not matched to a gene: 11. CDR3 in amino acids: CASSIRWGGVNTGELFF. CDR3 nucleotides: TGTGCCAGCAGCATAAGGTGGGGGGGAGTAAACACCGGGGAGCTGTTTTTT.

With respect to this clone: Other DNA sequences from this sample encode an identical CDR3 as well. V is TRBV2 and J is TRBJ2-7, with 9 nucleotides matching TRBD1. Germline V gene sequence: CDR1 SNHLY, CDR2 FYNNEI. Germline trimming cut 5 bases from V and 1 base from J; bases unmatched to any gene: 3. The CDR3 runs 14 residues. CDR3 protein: CASSPGQGSYEQYF. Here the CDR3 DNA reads TGTGCCAGCAGTCCGGGACAGGGTTCCTACGAGCAGTACTTC.

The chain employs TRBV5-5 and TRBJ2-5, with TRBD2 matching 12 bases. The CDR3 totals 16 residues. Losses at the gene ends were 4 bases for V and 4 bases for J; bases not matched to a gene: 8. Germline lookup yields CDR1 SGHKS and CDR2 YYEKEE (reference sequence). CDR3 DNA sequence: TGTGCCAGCAGCGTACAGACTAGCGGGGGAGGAGAGACCCAGTACTTC. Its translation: CASSVQTSGGGETQYF.

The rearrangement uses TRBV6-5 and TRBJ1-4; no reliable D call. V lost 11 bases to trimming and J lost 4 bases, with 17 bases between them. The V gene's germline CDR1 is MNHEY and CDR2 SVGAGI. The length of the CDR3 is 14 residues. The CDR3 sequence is CAAGGRGFNEKLFF. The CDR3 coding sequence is TGTGCCGCCGGTGGTCGAGGTTTTAATGAAAAACTGTTTTTT.

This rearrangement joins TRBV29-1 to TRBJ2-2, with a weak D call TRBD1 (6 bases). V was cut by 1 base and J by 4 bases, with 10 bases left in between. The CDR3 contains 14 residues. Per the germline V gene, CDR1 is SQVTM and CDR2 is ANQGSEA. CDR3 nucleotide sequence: TGCAGCGTTGAAGCAGGGGCCGGCACCGGGGAGCTGTTTTTT. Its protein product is CSVEAGAGTGELFF.

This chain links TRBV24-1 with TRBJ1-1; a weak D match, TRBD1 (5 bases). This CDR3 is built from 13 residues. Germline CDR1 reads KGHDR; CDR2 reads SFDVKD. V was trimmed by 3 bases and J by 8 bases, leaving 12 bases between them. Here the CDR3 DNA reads TGTGCCACCAGTGATCCCCCCAGGGAAGAAGCTTTCTTT. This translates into CATSDPPREEAFF.

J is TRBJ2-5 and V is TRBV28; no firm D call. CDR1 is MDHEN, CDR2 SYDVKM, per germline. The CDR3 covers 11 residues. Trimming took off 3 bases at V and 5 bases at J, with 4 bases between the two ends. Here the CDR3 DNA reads TGTGCCAGCAGTTTCGTCGAGACCCAGTACTTC. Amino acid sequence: CASSFVETQYF.

CDR3 DNA sequence: TGTGCCAGCAGTTTGTACTCCGGGACAGGGGGAAATGGCGATAGCAATCAGCCCCAGCATTTT. Protein sequence: CASSLYSGTGGNGDSNQPQHF. The genes are TRBV28 and TRBJ1-5, with 11 bases that match TRBD1. The CDR3 runs to 21 residues. Unmatched junction bases numbered 16, after V lost 3 bases and J lost 0 bases. Germline-derived CDR1 and CDR2 are MDHEN and SYDVKM.